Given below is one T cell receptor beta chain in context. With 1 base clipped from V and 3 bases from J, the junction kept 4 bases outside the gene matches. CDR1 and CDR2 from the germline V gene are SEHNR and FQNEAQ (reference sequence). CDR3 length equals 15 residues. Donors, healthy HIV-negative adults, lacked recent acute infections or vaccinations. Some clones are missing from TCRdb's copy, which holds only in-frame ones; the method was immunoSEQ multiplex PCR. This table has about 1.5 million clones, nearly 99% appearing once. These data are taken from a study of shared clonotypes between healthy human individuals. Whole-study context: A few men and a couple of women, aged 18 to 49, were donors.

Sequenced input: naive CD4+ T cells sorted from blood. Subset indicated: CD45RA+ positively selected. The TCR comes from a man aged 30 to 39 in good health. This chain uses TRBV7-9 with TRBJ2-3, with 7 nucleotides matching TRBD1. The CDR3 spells CASSLGGQRTDTQYF. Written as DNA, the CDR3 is TGTGCCAGCAGCTTAGGGGGACAGCGAACAGATACGCAGTATTTT.